The present T cell receptor beta chain was sequenced within a study of response to subunit inactivated influenza vaccine. On this clonotype: Its antigen remains unknown.

TCRdb fed the RT-PCR reads into MiXCR, producing one record per CDR3 protein. Among a few hundred thousand distinct CDR3 sequences listed, 12% to 15% were seen once. V shed 5 bases and J 4 bases; nucleotides not matched to a gene: 10. The CDR3 is 15 amino acids. From germline, CDR1 is SGHTA and CDR2 FQGNSA. Points from the study as a whole: The authors proposed limited new T cell recruitment per seasonal influenza vaccination.

The sample was PBMCs from blood, taken 11 to 12 days after vaccination. This rearrangement joins TRBV7-2 to TRBJ2-5, with 7 bases matching TRBD2. This receptor was identified in a man aged 45-65 years who received an inactivated influenza vaccine. CDR3 protein: CASSRDASGGETQYF. CDR3 bases: TGTGCCAGCAGCCGTGATGCTAGCGGAGGAGAGACCCAGTACTTC.